This paragraph reports one TCR beta chain. No antigen is known for it. The record originates from a study of T-cell memory formation after mild COVID-19. About the research overall: Largely donor-specific TCR clusters were found.

UMIs and sample barcodes were carried by the TCR alpha and TCR beta cDNA libraries that 5'RACE produced using constant-segment primers. MiXCR, applied by TCRdb to the 5' RACE reads, yields one record per CDR3 protein. Of fewer than 450,000 distinct CDR3 sequences listed, 20% to 30% were seen once; the top ten hold roughly 8.9%. Findings and limits, study-wide: Contracting CD8+ clones were enriched in EMRA, CD4+ mainly in CM and EM.

Sequenced input: PBMCs or a T cell subset sorted from them (not recorded which). The receptor was isolated from an adult woman who had mild COVID-19 (a few samples of this study predate the infection). Cell type and time point are not known.

The CDR3 sequence is CASSRDRAGGNTIYF. The CDR3 DNA reads as TGTGCCAGCAGTCGGGACAGGGCAGGTGGAAACACCATATATTTT. This chain uses TRBV7-2 with TRBJ1-3; 9 nucleotides match TRBD1. In germline, CDR1 is SGHTA, CDR2 FQGNSA. This CDR3 contains 15 residues. The ends lost 6 bases at V and 3 bases at J; junction bases unmatched: 6.